This T cell receptor (beta chain) emerged from a study of blood T cell repertoires in COVID-19. Whole-study context: The cDNA or gDNA used as material had been derived from T cells, B-cell-depleted T cells, or PBMCs.

Original processing methods: Researchers report that nucleated cell counts were estimated from reference gene primer amplification. Clones were read by immunoSEQ multiplex PCR, and TCRdb kept only the in-frame ones, dropping some. V and J calls and clone size are those listed in that table; D and trimming were worked out from the DNA. This sample yields about 190,000 clones, of which 84% are seen a single time; 5.1% belongs to the top ten. V dropped 5 bases and J dropped 7 bases, with 11 bases sitting between them. There are 12 residues in the CDR3. CDR1 is LNHDA and CDR2 is SQIVND in the germline V gene (reference sequence).

This receptor was identified in a woman in her seventies with active or convalescent COVID-19. What was sequenced was peripheral blood. The gene calls are TRBV19 and TRBJ1-1; D unclear. This CDR3 reads CASSWSGLEAFF. In nucleotides, the CDR3 is TGTGCCAGTAGTTGGTCTGGCCTTGAAGCTTTCTTT.